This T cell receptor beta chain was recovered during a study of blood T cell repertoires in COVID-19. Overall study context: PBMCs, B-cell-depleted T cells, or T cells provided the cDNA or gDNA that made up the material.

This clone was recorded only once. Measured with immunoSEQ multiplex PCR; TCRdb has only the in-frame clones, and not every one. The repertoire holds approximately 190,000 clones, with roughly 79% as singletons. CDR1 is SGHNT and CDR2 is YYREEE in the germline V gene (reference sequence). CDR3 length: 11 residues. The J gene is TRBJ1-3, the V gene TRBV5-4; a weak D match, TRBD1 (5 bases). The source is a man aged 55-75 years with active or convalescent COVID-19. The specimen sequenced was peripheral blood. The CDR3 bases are TGTGCGGGGGGCTCTGGAAACACCATATATTTT. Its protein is CAGGSGNTIYF.